This TCR beta chain is from a study of T-cell memory formation after mild COVID-19 (dated by TCRdb to the early 2020s). General notes on the study: TCR sequence clusters from the two donors were found to be largely donor specific. T-cell clones expanding and contracting after mild COVID-19 in two donors were tracked by longitudinal TCRalpha and TCRbeta repertoire sequencing. The cohort was made up of two young adult volunteers, one female and one male, who were previously healthy. Broader findings and caveats from the paper: Only a couple of mild cases were covered in the study, and larger cohorts including severe cases with pre-infection samples were considered necessary. Some responding clones were detected in pre-infection memory, suggesting pre-existing cross-reactive memory T cells joined the SARS-CoV-2 response. From day 15 to 85, contracting clones showed balanced CD4/CD8 phenotypes, whereas a second wave of clones that expanded from day 15 to 37 leaned towards CD4+. Contracting CD4+ clones were found mainly in CM and EM memory subsets, while CD8+ clones were enriched in EMRA. SARS-CoV-2 specificity was not confirmed for the second-wave clones peaking on day 37.

Trimmed from V: 0 bases; trimmed from J: 2 bases; junction bases lacking a gene match: 15. Based on the germline V gene, the CDR1 and CDR2 sequences are SGHRS and YFSETQ. Including cysteine and phenylalanine, the CDR3 has 20 amino acids. Only CDR3 DNA remains: 60 bases, in frame from the first base. Instrument used: Illumina NovaSeq 6000. TCRalpha and TCRbeta cDNA libraries were built by 5'RACE with constant-segment primers, adding sample barcodes and unique molecular identifiers. RNA was extracted from every sample with Trizol reagent. Libraries were amplified in two PCR steps, with a second sample barcode and Illumina TruSeq adapters added in the second step. Libraries were sequenced on an Illumina NovaSeq with 2 x 150 bp paired-end reads. Per the source publication's procedure: Demultiplexing of reads and collapsing into UMI-guided consensus sequences were performed with migec v1.2.7. Using mixcr v2.1.11, UMI consensuses were aligned to TRA and TRB V and J templates and then assembled into clonotypes. A clonotype was counted as expanded or contracted only if both edgeR and NoisET called the change significant, with noise models trained on biological replicates. For edgeR calls, a false discovery rate-adjusted p below 0.01 and a log2 fold-change threshold of 1 were applied. As an exploratory analysis of dynamics, max-normalized trajectories of the 1000 most abundant clonotypes were examined by PCA with hierarchical clustering. Each responding clone was given a CD4 or CD8 phenotype based on the CD4+ and CD8+ repertoires, which had been sequenced separately. TCRdb reran the public reads through fastp at Q25 and MiXCR, keeping productive beta chains. Rows with one shared CDR3 protein collapse into an entry with the most common genes and DNA. The V and J calls here are based on TCRdb, not the publication. Across this sample there are more than 300,000 distinct CDR3 sequences, with over 11% seen only once. The ten largest clones take up 21% of the sample.

Concerning this clonotype: Its antigen specificity is not known. Base qualities were left out, and no much larger clone turns up one base away.

Ficoll-Paque density gradient centrifugation was the method used to isolate PBMCs. The sequence is built from TRBV5-1 and TRBJ2-5; 11 bases in the middle match TRBD2. Sequenced material: PBMCs or a T cell subset sorted from them (not recorded which). The sequence was obtained from a man aged 18 to 29 who had mild COVID-19 (a few samples of this study predate the infection). The sample titles of this study are shuffled in the database, so cell type and time point are left out; the donor was told from shared clones. The DNA reads TGCGCCAGCAGCTTGGCCGGGAGGACTAGCGGGCGATATTTTCAAGAGACCCAGTACTTC. This codes for CASSLAGRTSGRYFQETQYF.